This TCR beta chain was retrieved from a study of T cell clonotyping in hematopoietic cell transplantation. Study summary: Recipient samples before transplant were obtained post-cytoreduction.

Profiled with immunoSEQ multiplex PCR; TCRdb holds only in-frame clones, not every one. The sample comprises roughly 50,000 clones, 85% to 90% of which are singletons, and 5.5% to 7% rests with the top ten. Time point here: recipient sample about 28 days before transplant, after cytoreduction. Blood collection times were about day -28 and days 30, 100, 180 posttransplant. V was cut by 3 bases and J by 2 bases, with 7 bases left in between. CDR3 length equals 13 residues. The V gene's germline CDR1 is SGHVS and CDR2 FQNEAQ. This clonotype was obtained from a man aged 55 to 69 with biphenotypic leukemia. Some clones in this sample may be carry-over from other donors' samples. The sequences come from peripheral blood mononuclear cells, collected before stem cell transplant. This chain uses TRBV7-8 with TRBJ1-1; D remains unclear. The CDR3 is CASSFEVNTEAFF. CDR3 coding DNA: TGTGCCAGCAGCTTCGAGGTTAACACTGAAGCTTTCTTT.